These T cell receptor beta chains were read from a single sample in a study of shared clonotypes between healthy human individuals. Profiled with immunoSEQ multiplex PCR; TCRdb holds only in-frame clones, not every one. The data show some 1.5 million clones, roughly 98% seen once. Sequencing input: naive CD4+ T cells sorted from blood. These receptors were obtained from a man under 40 in good health. Both conserved end residues are part of each CDR3. D genes are given only for firm matches. Only some rows state a clone size, as once, few, many or a class for expanded clones.

13 . TRBJ2-7 once TRBV6-1 TGTGCCAGCCAAAGATGGCTACGAGACGAGCAGTACTTC CASQRWLRDEQYF
17 . TRBJ2-2 once TRBV28 TGTGCCAGCAGTTCCGACAGGGACTACCGTCGAACCGGGGAGCTGTTTTTT CASSSDRDYRRTGELFF
12 TRBD1 TRBJ1-5 once TRBV10-3 TGTGCCACGTCAGGGGGCGAAGAGCCCCAGCATTTT CATSGGEEPQHF
16 TRBD2 TRBJ2-7 . TRBV6-4 TGTGCCAGCAGTGACATCGCGACTAGCGGGAGGGACGAGCAGTACTTC CASSDIATSGRDEQYF
15 TRBD1 TRBJ1-1 . TRBV7-9 TGTGCCAGCAGCGCACGAGGACAGGGGTTCACTGAAGCTTTCTTT CASSARGQGFTEAFF
12 . TRBJ2-5 . TRBV2 TGTGCCAGCAGTAGAAGTCAAGAGACCCAGTACTTC CASSRSQETQYF
15 . TRBJ2-7 once TRBV5-4 TGTGCCAGCAGCTATGCTGCTGGGGGATCCTACGAGCAGTACTTC CASSYAAGGSYEQYF
13 . TRBJ1-1 . TRBV6-5 TGTGCCAGCAGATCATCATTATGGGGTGAAGCTTTCTTT CASRSSLWGEAFF
14 . TRBJ1-2 . TRBV7-8 TGTGCCAGCAGCTTAAGCGGACAGACCTATGGCTACACCTTC CASSLSGQTYGYTF
15 TRBD1 TRBJ2-1 . TRBV7-9 TGTGCCAGCAGCTTGGGGACAGGGGCTTGGGATGAGCAGTTCTTC CASSLGTGAWDEQFF
16 TRBD1 TRBJ2-5 . TRBV5-1 TGCGCCAGCAGCTTGGGGGACAGGGAAAACCAAGAGACCCAGTACTTC CASSLGDRENQETQYF
15 TRBD2 TRBJ2-1 . TRBV4-3 TGCGCCAGCAGCGAAAGCGGGAGGGTCTACAATGAGCAGTTCTTC CASSESGRVYNEQFF
16 . TRBJ2-1 . TRBV7-8 TGTGCCAGCAGCTTAGAGCTTACACCCTCCTACAATGAGCAGTTCTTC CASSLELTPSYNEQFF
15 . TRBJ1-2 . TRBV7-8 TGTGCCAGCAGCTTAGAGAAGACCGCTAACTATGGCTACACCTTC CASSLEKTANYGYTF